The rows below give T cell receptor beta chains drawn from one sample of a study of blood T cell repertoires in COVID-19. Libraries were prepared by immunoSEQ multiplex PCR; TCRdb keeps only in-frame clonotypes and omits some of them. The sample consists of tens of thousands of clones, around 90% of them appearing once. Sequencing input: peripheral blood. The receptors originated from a human donor with active COVID-19. The donor label of this sample is uncertain. Each CDR3 is given with its conserved first and last residue. D genes are given only for firm matches. Some rows have no size entry. The others give once, few or many, or a class for an expanded clone.

V: TRBV10-2
size: .
D: TRBD1
J: TRBJ1-5
DNA: TGCGCCAGCAGTCAAGGCAGGGGGACTCAGCCCCAGCATTTT
CDR3: CASSQGRGTQPQHF

V: TRBV27
size: .
D: TRBD2
J: TRBJ2-1
DNA: TGTGCCAGCAGTTCCCTGAGGACTAGCGGGAATGAGCAGTTCTTC
CDR3: CASSSLRTSGNEQFF

V: TRBV19
size: .
D: TRBD2
J: TRBJ2-5
DNA: TGTGCCAGTAACACGGGACTAGCGGAGACCCAGTACTTC
CDR3: CASNTGLAETQYF

V: TRBV7-2
size: once
D: .
J: TRBJ2-2
DNA: TGTGCCAGCAGCTGGGGACAGAACACCGGGGAGCTGTTTTTT
CDR3: CASSWGQNTGELFF

V: TRBV15
size: .
D: .
J: TRBJ2-2
DNA: TGTGCCACCAGCAGAGATACAGGGCTCACCGGGGAGCTGTTTTTT
CDR3: CATSRDTGLTGELFF

V: TRBV6-6
size: .
D: .
J: TRBJ1-5
DNA: TGTGCCAGCAGCCTCGCCAGGGAAAATTACAATCAGCCCCAGCATTTT
CDR3: CASSLARENYNQPQHF

V: TRBV7-2
size: .
D: .
J: TRBJ2-7
DNA: TGTGCCAGCAGCTTAGTGCCGGGATCCCTCACCTACGAGCAGTACTTC
CDR3: CASSLVPGSLTYEQYF

V: TRBV5-6
size: few
D: TRBD2
J: TRBJ2-7
DNA: TGTGCCAGCAGCTTGGCCAGACTAGCGGACTACTACGAGCAGTACTTC
CDR3: CASSLARLADYYEQYF

V: TRBV6-5
size: .
D: TRBD1
J: TRBJ1-1
DNA: TGTGCCAGCAGACTAGGGGGCATGAACACTGAAGCTTTCTTT
CDR3: CASRLGGMNTEAFF

V: TRBV6-5
size: .
D: .
J: TRBJ1-6
DNA: TGTGCCAGCAGAAGGGGGATAGGGTCACCCCTCCACTTT
CDR3: CASRRGIGSPLHF

V: TRBV27
size: .
D: TRBD2
J: TRBJ2-7
DNA: TGTGCCAGCAGTTTATTTAGCGGGAGTGGGTACGAGCAGTACTTC
CDR3: CASSLFSGSGYEQYF

V: TRBV3-1/TRBV3-2
size: .
D: .
J: TRBJ2-7
DNA: TGTGCCAGCAGCCTACCTAGGGGGGAGGGCGAGCAGTACTTC
CDR3: CASSLPRGEGEQYF

V: TRBV5-1
size: .
D: .
J: TRBJ2-3
DNA: TGCGCCAGCAGCTTAGAGGGAACAGATACGCAGTATTTT
CDR3: CASSLEGTDTQYF

V: TRBV13
size: .
D: TRBD1
J: TRBJ2-7
DNA: TGTGCCAGCAGCTTAACGGGACAGGGGCTCTACGAGCAGTACTTC
CDR3: CASSLTGQGLYEQYF

V: TRBV6-2/TRBV6-3
size: few
D: .
J: TRBJ2-1
DNA: TGTGCCAGCAGTTACGGGACCGGGGGGCAGTTCTTC
CDR3: CASSYGTGGQFF

V: TRBV10-3
size: .
D: TRBD2
J: TRBJ2-2
DNA: TGTGCCATCAGTGAAGGGACTAGCGCTGAGGGCACCGGGGAGCTGTTTTTT
CDR3: CAISEGTSAEGTGELFF

V: TRBV28
size: .
D: TRBD2
J: TRBJ2-3
DNA: TGTGCCAGCAGCACCGGGACTAGCGGGAGTCGGGGGACAGATACGCAGTATTTT
CDR3: CASSTGTSGSRGTDTQYF

V: TRBV30
size: .
D: .
J: TRBJ2-7
DNA: TGTGCCTGGAAGAATTCAGGGGGGCCCTACGAGCAGTACTTC
CDR3: CAWKNSGGPYEQYF

V: TRBV4-2
size: once
D: TRBD2
J: TRBJ2-1
DNA: TGTGCCAGCAGCCAAGCGGGCTTGGGGGAGGGCCTTTACAATGAGCAGTTCTTC
CDR3: CASSQAGLGEGLYNEQFF

V: TRBV10-3
size: few
D: TRBD1
J: TRBJ1-2
DNA: TGTGCCATCAAGGACAGGGAAAACTATGGCTACACCTTC
CDR3: CAIKDRENYGYTF

V: TRBV27
size: .
D: .
J: TRBJ1-5
DNA: TGTGCCAGCCCTGGGGGAGGGAGAGCCCATAGCAATCAGCCCCAGCATTTT
CDR3: CASPGGGRAHSNQPQHF

V: TRBV7-2
size: .
D: TRBD2
J: TRBJ2-3
DNA: TGTGCCAGCAGCTCGAGGGGCTTGGGAGGGGCAGATACGCAGTATTTT
CDR3: CASSSRGLGGADTQYF

V: TRBV7-5
size: .
D: .
J: TRBJ2-3
DNA: TGTGCCAGAAGCACGGGACAGGGTGATGATACGCAGTATTTT
CDR3: CARSTGQGDDTQYF

V: TRBV24-1
size: .
D: .
J: TRBJ2-1
DNA: TGTGCCACCAGTGATTTAGGGGCGGATTACAATGAGCAGTTCTTC
CDR3: CATSDLGADYNEQFF

V: TRBV6-5
size: .
D: .
J: TRBJ2-1
DNA: TGTGCCAGCAGACGCCGGACTACCCGGGACAATGAGCAGTTCTTC
CDR3: CASRRRTTRDNEQFF

V: TRBV29-1
size: .
D: TRBD2
J: TRBJ2-5
DNA: TGCAGCGTTGAAGATACGGGGGACTATGGTGAAGAGACCCAGTACTTC
CDR3: CSVEDTGDYGEETQYF

V: TRBV6-5
size: .
D: .
J: TRBJ2-3
DNA: TGTGCCAGCAGCCTAGTGGGTACGCAGTATTTT
CDR3: CASSLVGTQYF

V: TRBV30
size: .
D: TRBD1
J: TRBJ2-2
DNA: TGTGCCTGGAGTGGGCACAGGGGGTGGAACACCGGGGAGCTGTTTTTT
CDR3: CAWSGHRGWNTGELFF

V: TRBV18
size: .
D: TRBD1
J: TRBJ1-2
DNA: TGTGCCAGCTCACCTACAGGGGGAGACTATGGCTACACCTTC
CDR3: CASSPTGGDYGYTF

V: TRBV30
size: .
D: .
J: TRBJ1-5
DNA: TGTGCCTGGAGTGGAGGTCATTACAATCAGCCCCAGCATTTT
CDR3: CAWSGGHYNQPQHF

V: TRBV11-2
size: .
D: TRBD2
J: TRBJ2-2
DNA: TGTGCCAGCAGCTTAAGGGCACTAGCGAGGAACACCGGGGAGCTGTTTTTT
CDR3: CASSLRALARNTGELFF

V: TRBV14
size: once
D: TRBD1
J: TRBJ2-1
DNA: TGTGCCAGCAGCCAAGCCCGGACAGGGCTTCATGGGTCGGGTACGGGTAATGAGCAGTTCTTC
CDR3: CASSQARTGLHGSGTGNEQFF

V: TRBV11-1
size: .
D: TRBD1
J: TRBJ2-2
DNA: TGTGCCAGCAGATTGGGACAGCTCAACACCGGGGAGCTGTTTTTT
CDR3: CASRLGQLNTGELFF

V: TRBV5-1
size: .
D: .
J: TRBJ2-7
DNA: TGCGCCAGCAGCTCCGTATTTGAGAGGCCCTCGCACGAGCAGTACTTC
CDR3: CASSSVFERPSHEQYF

V: TRBV19
size: .
D: .
J: TRBJ2-3
DNA: TGTGCCAGTAGTACAGCAGATACGCAGTATTTT
CDR3: CASSTADTQYF

V: TRBV6-2/TRBV6-3
size: .
D: TRBD2
J: TRBJ2-3
DNA: TGTGCCAGCAGCCTAGCGGGGGGGCGTGGAGATACGCAGTATTTT
CDR3: CASSLAGGRGDTQYF

V: TRBV5-8
size: .
D: .
J: TRBJ2-2
DNA: TGTGCCAGCAGCAACACATTCACCGGGGAGCTGTTTTTT
CDR3: CASSNTFTGELFF

V: TRBV5-1
size: .
D: TRBD2
J: TRBJ2-7
DNA: TGCGCCAGCAGCTTGCGGACTAGCGGGGAGGTACTACGGGAGCAGTACTTC
CDR3: CASSLRTSGEVLREQYF

V: TRBV16
size: .
D: .
J: TRBJ1-5
DNA: TGTGCCAGCAGCCCACGGACAGCCTCCTTCAGTCAGCCCCAGCATTTT
CDR3: CASSPRTASFSQPQHF

V: TRBV7-3
size: .
D: TRBD1
J: TRBJ2-7
DNA: TGTGCCAGCAGCGACCGGACAGGGGAGAACGAGCAGTACTTC
CDR3: CASSDRTGENEQYF

V: TRBV6-5
size: .
D: TRBD1
J: TRBJ2-7
DNA: TGTGCCAGCAGTTACTTCTACGGGACAGCCGAGCAGTACTTC
CDR3: CASSYFYGTAEQYF

V: TRBV15
size: once
D: TRBD2
J: TRBJ2-1
DNA: TGTGCCACCAGCAGTCAGCGGGGGGGCCATAATGAGCAGTTCTTC
CDR3: CATSSQRGGHNEQFF

V: TRBV25-1
size: .
D: TRBD2
J: TRBJ2-3
DNA: TGTGCCAGCAGTGATAAAGCGGGGTACACAGATACGCAGTATTTT
CDR3: CASSDKAGYTDTQYF

V: TRBV30
size: once
D: .
J: TRBJ1-1
DNA: TGTGCCTGGAGAGCGGGACTCCGCGAAGCTTTCTTT
CDR3: CAWRAGLREAFF

V: TRBV11-2
size: .
D: TRBD2
J: TRBJ2-7
DNA: TGTGCCAGCAGCTTACTAGCGGGAGGTGGCGAGCAGTACTTC
CDR3: CASSLLAGGGEQYF

V: TRBV6-5
size: .
D: .
J: TRBJ2-5
DNA: TGTGCCAGCAGTTACTGGCAGAGGGCCGAGACCCAGTACTTC
CDR3: CASSYWQRAETQYF

V: TRBV27
size: .
D: .
J: TRBJ2-5
DNA: TGTGCCAGCTCCCCCGGAGGGCCTGTGGAGACCCAGTACTTC
CDR3: CASSPGGPVETQYF

V: TRBV3-1/TRBV3-2
size: .
D: .
J: TRBJ1-5
DNA: TGTGCCAGCAGCCAAGGGCAGGGGTCCAATCAGCCCCAGCATTTT
CDR3: CASSQGQGSNQPQHF

V: TRBV4-2
size: .
D: TRBD2
J: TRBJ2-3
DNA: TGTGCCAGCAGCCAAGATTTCGGGACTAGCGGGGGCACAGATACGCAGTATTTT
CDR3: CASSQDFGTSGGTDTQYF

V: TRBV25-1
size: .
D: .
J: TRBJ2-7
DNA: TGTGCCAGCAGTCTAAGGGAAGGGGCCTACGAGCAGTACTTC
CDR3: CASSLREGAYEQYF

V: TRBV5-6
size: .
D: .
J: TRBJ2-7
DNA: TGTGCCAGCAGCTCGCTTGACACGAGCTCCTACGAGCAGTACTTC
CDR3: CASSSLDTSSYEQYF

V: TRBV29-1
size: .
D: .
J: TRBJ1-5
DNA: TGCAGCGTTCTATCCGGGACATATCAGCCCCAGCATTTT
CDR3: CSVLSGTYQPQHF

V: TRBV4-3
size: .
D: .
J: TRBJ1-1
DNA: TGCGCCAGCAGCCGTCGGACCGGGGGATACCAGGACGCTTTCTTT
CDR3: CASSRRTGGYQDAFF

V: TRBV23-1
size: .
D: TRBD1
J: TRBJ2-5
DNA: TGCGCCAGCGACGGGACAGTTCAAGAGACCCAGTACTTC
CDR3: CASDGTVQETQYF

V: TRBV3-1/TRBV3-2
size: .
D: TRBD2
J: TRBJ2-5
DNA: TGTGCCAGCAGCCAAATTGTATCTAGCGGCCTCCAAGAGACCCAGTACTTC
CDR3: CASSQIVSSGLQETQYF

V: TRBV11-2
size: .
D: TRBD1
J: TRBJ2-5
DNA: TGTGCCAGCAGACAAGGGACAGCCCAGACGGAGACCCAGTACTTC
CDR3: CASRQGTAQTETQYF

V: TRBV6-5
size: .
D: TRBD2
J: TRBJ2-7
DNA: TGTGCCAGCAGGGCTAGCGGTACCTACGAGCAGTACTTC
CDR3: CASRASGTYEQYF